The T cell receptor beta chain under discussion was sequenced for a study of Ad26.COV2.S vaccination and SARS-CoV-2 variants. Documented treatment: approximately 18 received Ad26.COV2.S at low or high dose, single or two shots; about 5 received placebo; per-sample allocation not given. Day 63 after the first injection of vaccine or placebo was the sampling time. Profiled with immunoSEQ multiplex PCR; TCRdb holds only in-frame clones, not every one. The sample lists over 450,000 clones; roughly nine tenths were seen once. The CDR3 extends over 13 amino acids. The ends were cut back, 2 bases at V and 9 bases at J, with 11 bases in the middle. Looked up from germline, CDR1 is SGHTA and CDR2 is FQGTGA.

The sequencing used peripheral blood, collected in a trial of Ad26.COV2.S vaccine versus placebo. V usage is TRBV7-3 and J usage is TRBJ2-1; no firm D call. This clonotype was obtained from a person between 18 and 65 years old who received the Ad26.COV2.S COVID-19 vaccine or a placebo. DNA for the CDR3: TGTGCCAGCAGCTTATCAAGGGTGGCTGAGCAGTTCTTC. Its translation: CASSLSRVAEQFF.